Following are 24 T cell receptor beta chains from one sample sequenced in a study of cytomegalovirus exposure and HLA in healthy donors. The method was immunoSEQ multiplex PCR; TCRdb's version includes in-frame clones alone and lacks a portion of them. The sample has fewer than 250,000 clones, approximately 80% seen once. Sequences were obtained from PBMCs. These receptors all come from a woman younger than 45 in good health and CMV-seropositive.

The J gene is TRBJ2-7, the V gene TRBV27; 11 positions match TRBD2. The ends lost 4 bases at V and 6 bases at J; junction bases unmatched: 8. The CDR3 has 15 amino acids. The germline gives CDR1 MNHEY, CDR2 SMNVEV (reference sequence). Here the CDR3 DNA reads TGTGCCAGCAGTTCTCTCAGTAGCGGGAGGGCCGAGCAGTACTTC. Protein: CASSSLSSGRAEQYF.

The chain combines TRBV6-1 with TRBJ1-1; weak D call: TRBD1 (5 bases). Deletions cut 4 bases from V and 3 bases from J, with 9 bases between. The CDR3 spans 13 residues. CDR1 and CDR2 from the germline V gene are MNHNS and SASEGT. The CDR3 region is CASSANRYTEAFF. The CDR3, as DNA: TGTGCCAGCAGTGCAAACAGGTACACTGAAGCTTTCTTT.

This clone appeared once. The chain links TRBV4-3 to TRBJ2-1, with TRBD2 matching 12 bases. The length of the CDR3 is 16 residues. Germline CDR1 and CDR2: LGHNA and YSLEER. V lost 1 base to trimming and J lost 4 bases; unmatched junction nucleotides: 2. Here the CDR3 reads CASSQGTSGEYNEQFF. In DNA, the CDR3 is TGCGCCAGCAGCCAAGGGACTAGCGGGGAGTACAATGAGCAGTTCTTC.

As regards this clone: Other DNA sequences in this sample translate to the same CDR3. The rearrangement uses TRBV30 and TRBJ1-5, with D unclear. From germline, CDR1 is GTSNPN and CDR2 SVGIG (reference sequence). Trimming cost V 1 base and J 4 bases, with 8 bases left between them. This CDR3 comprises 13 residues. CDR3 sequence reads: CAWSGAGNQPQHF. CDR3 nucleotides: TGTGCCTGGAGTGGGGCAGGAAATCAGCCCCAGCATTTT.

The chain is built from TRBV25-1 and TRBJ2-7; 8 positions match TRBD1. Germline assignment: CDR1 MGHDK and CDR2 SYGVNS. Losses at the gene ends were 10 bases for V and 3 bases for J; bases not matched to a gene: 5. The CDR3 totals 12 residues. Here the CDR3 reads CAITDRDYEQYF. CDR3 DNA: TGTGCCATTACGGACAGGGACTACGAGCAGTACTTC.

The chain carries TRBV29-1 and TRBJ2-7; no clear D gene. Germline V gene sequence: CDR1 SQVTM, CDR2 ANQGSEA. The germline V and J ends were trimmed by 7 bases and 5 bases, with 15 bases remaining between them. The CDR3 contains 12 residues. CDR3 sequence reads: CSARAQTDEQYF. CDR3 in DNA: TGCAGCGCCCGGGCCCAAACCGACGAGCAGTACTTC.

The V call is TRBV5-4, the J call TRBJ2-2, with 10 nucleotides matching TRBD1. Unmatched junction bases numbered 4, after V lost 3 bases and J lost 5 bases. Germline V gene lookup returns CDR1 SGHNT and CDR2 YYREEE (reference sequence). The CDR3 has 15 amino acids. As DNA, the CDR3 is TGTGCCAGCAGCTCAGGACAGGGGGTAACCGGGGAGCTGTTTTTT. Protein product: CASSSGQGVTGELFF.

The J gene is TRBJ1-2, the V gene TRBV7-8, with a possible D match to TRBD1 (5 bases). V was shortened by 5 bases and J by 4 bases, with 20 bases between the two germline ends. Looked up from germline, CDR1 is SGHVS and CDR2 is FQNEAQ. The CDR3 totals 16 residues. CDR3 region: CASSPRDRPGGYGYTF. CDR3 bases: TGTGCCAGCAGCCCTAGGGACCGACCCGGCGGCTATGGCTACACCTTC.

The chain recombines TRBV5-1 with TRBJ2-1, with D possibly TRBD2 on 5 matching bases. This CDR3 comprises 15 residues. Between the trimmed V and J ends, which lost 4 bases and 1 base, there was a span of 12 bases. CDR1 and CDR2 from the germline V gene are SGHRS and YFSETQ. The CDR3 nucleotides read TGCGCCAGCAGCACGGGGAGCGTTTCCTACAATGAGCAGTTCTTC. This sequence encodes CASSTGSVSYNEQFF. Together with reference TRBV5-1 and TRBJ2-1, the CDR3 gives the full variable domain: KAGVTQTPRYLIKTRGQQVTLSCSPISGHRSVSWYQQTPGQGLQFLFEYFSETQRNKGNFPGRFSGRQFSNSRSEMNVSTLELGDSALYLCASSTGSVSYNEQFFGPGTRLTVL.

V and J are TRBV6-5 and TRBJ2-7, with TRBD1 matching 7 bases. The CDR3 spans 15 residues. J gave up 7 bases and V 6 bases, and 15 bases lay outside the gene matches. Germline lookup yields CDR1 MNHEY and CDR2 SVGAGI. The CDR3 reads CASSRYRQGTGEQYF. The CDR3 coding sequence is TGTGCCAGCAGCCGGTACCGACAGGGCACGGGGGAGCAGTACTTC.

The rearrangement links TRBV11-3 to TRBJ2-1; D gene unclear. The germline V gene has CDR1 SGHNT and CDR2 YENEEA. V was pared by 0 bases and J by 9 bases, with 9 bases between. There are 13 residues in the CDR3. The CDR3 DNA follows: TGTGCCAGCAGCTTAGATACTCCCAGTGAGCAGTTCTTC. Residues: CASSLDTPSEQFF.

The V gene is TRBV27, the J gene TRBJ2-1; 9 bases are a match to TRBD2. The CDR3 runs 16 residues. V trimming: 1 base; J trimming: 3 bases; junction bases outside the gene matches: 4. Germline assignment: CDR1 MNHEY and CDR2 SMNVEV (reference sequence). CDR3 bases: TGTGCCAGCAGTTTATATTCTAGCGGGGTCTACAATGAGCAGTTCTTC. Amino acid sequence: CASSLYSSGVYNEQFF.

The genes are TRBV4-1 and TRBJ2-7; D is undetermined. This CDR3 has 12 amino acids. V was cut by 0 bases and J by 6 bases, with 6 bases left in between. Germline V lookup: CDR1 MGHRA, CDR2 YSYEKL. The CDR3 nucleotides read TGCGCCAGCAGCCAAGATTTCGGCGAGCAGTACTTC. Translated, it gives CASSQDFGEQYF.

This clone came up once. The CDR3 reads CASSLLVGHTSQFTDTQYF. In DNA form, the CDR3 reads TGTGCCAGCAGCTTACTCGTGGGTCACACTTCTCAATTCACAGATACGCAGTATTTT. The rearrangement links TRBV11-2 to TRBJ2-3; D uncertain. Germline CDR1 SGHAT, CDR2 FQNNGV. V dropped 2 bases and J dropped 2 bases, with 23 bases sitting between them. The CDR3 extends over 19 amino acids.

The V gene is TRBV28, the J gene TRBJ2-7; D is unresolved. The CDR3 is 11 amino acids. V gave up 5 bases and J gave up 4 bases, with 6 bases separating them. CDR1 is MDHEN, CDR2 SYDVKM, per germline. CDR3 coding DNA: TGTGCCAGCAGTACCCTATACGAGCAGTACTTC. Amino acid sequence: CASSTLYEQYF.

V gene TRBV29-1 combines with J gene TRBJ2-2, with 9 bases matching TRBD1. In germline, CDR1 is SQVTM, CDR2 ANQGSEA. This CDR3 region has 16 residues. V dropped 6 bases and J dropped 5; count of bases not matched to a gene: 13. CDR3: CSVYFRGTGITGELFF. CDR3 in DNA: TGCAGCGTATATTTTCGAGGGACAGGGATAACCGGGGAGCTGTTTTTT.

The chain couples TRBV11-2 to TRBJ1-1, with D uncertain. The CDR3 is 13 amino acids. The ends were cut back, 2 bases at V and 2 bases at J, with 6 bases in the middle. Germline-derived CDR1 and CDR2 are SGHAT and FQNNGV. CDR3 residues: CASSLTGNTEAFF. Here the CDR3 DNA reads TGTGCCAGCAGCTTAACGGGAAACACTGAAGCTTTCTTT.

The V call is TRBV6-1, the J call TRBJ1-5, with no clear D. The V gene's germline CDR1 is MNHNS and CDR2 SASEGT. V lost 3 bases and J lost 9, with 12 bases in between. This CDR3 region has 13 residues. The CDR3 protein is CASSELTDGPQHF. In DNA, the CDR3 is TGTGCCAGCAGTGAGCTAACCGACGGGCCCCAGCATTTT.

The chain combines TRBV6-5 with TRBJ2-7; D may be TRBD1 (5 bases). The V and J ends lost 2 bases and 1 base respectively, with 9 bases between them. The length of the CDR3 is 14 residues. Per the germline V gene, CDR1 is MNHEY and CDR2 is SVGAGI. The CDR3 region is CASSYDQGSYEQYF. The CDR3 DNA reads TGTGCCAGCAGTTACGATCAGGGATCCTACGAGCAGTACTTC.

The chain employs TRBV25-1 and TRBJ1-2; D not certain. The V gene's germline CDR1 is MGHDK and CDR2 SYGVNS. With 6 bases removed from V and 0 bases from J, the gap between germline ends came to 17 bases. There are 16 residues in the CDR3. The CDR3 here is CASSPGRERANYGYTF. CDR3 DNA sequence: TGTGCCAGCAGCCCAGGACGTGAAAGAGCTAACTATGGCTACACCTTC.

This clone was picked up one time. The chain recombines TRBV30 with TRBJ1-2; D is possibly TRBD1 (5 bases). Germline lookup yields CDR1 GTSNPN and CDR2 SVGIG (reference sequence). The CDR3 consists of 13 residues. Trimming took 5 bases from V and 4 from J, leaving 14 bases between them. DNA of the CDR3: TGTGCCTGGGGGGGGATGGCTAGCTATGGCTACACCTTC. It encodes CAWGGMASYGYTF.

The CDR3 protein is CASSQDNQGASYNEQFF. The DNA for the CDR3 is TGCGCCAGCAGCCAAGATAATCAGGGGGCCTCCTACAATGAGCAGTTCTTC. The chain has TRBV4-3 and TRBJ2-1; TRBD1 aligns across 8 bases. This CDR3 is 17 amino acids long. Germline values: CDR1 LGHNA, CDR2 YSLEER. Unmatched junction bases numbered 4, after V lost 0 bases and J lost 0 bases.

This clone occurred once. The chain links TRBV2 to TRBJ2-1, with 9 nucleotides matching TRBD1. CDR1 and CDR2 from the germline V gene are SNHLY and FYNNEI. The J segment lost 8 bases and the V segment lost 5 bases, leaving 10 bases of the junction unmatched. The CDR3 extends over 15 amino acids. CDR3 sequence reads: CASSSEGTGSDEQFF. CDR3 DNA: TGTGCCAGCAGTTCTGAAGGGACAGGGAGCGATGAGCAGTTCTTC.

This chain connects TRBV2 to TRBJ2-2; perhaps TRBD2 as D (5 bases). This CDR3 has 15 amino acids. The V gene lost 5 bases and the J gene lost 1 base, with 11 bases spanning the gap. Germline V gives CDR1 SNHLY, CDR2 FYNNEI. The CDR3 nucleotides are TGTGCCAGCAGTACCGACTATCAGAACACCGGGGAGCTGTTTTTT. This translates into CASSTDYQNTGELFF.